The 8 T cell receptor beta chains below were found in one sample sequenced in a study of T cells after yellow fever vaccination. TCRdb called the 5' RACE reads again in MiXCR, with one record for every CDR3 protein. The sample lists some 600,000 distinct CDR3 sequences, roughly an eighth seen once, with 15% in the top ten. The sample was PBMCs, taken on the day of the yellow fever booster vaccination. All receptors derive from a man aged 25 to 40 who received the YFV17D yellow fever vaccine.

This clonotype was counted a few times. The CDR3 nucleotides read TGTGCCAGCACCACGACCGGGACAGGGGCCTACGAGCAGTACTTC. Residues: CASTTTGTGAYEQYF. V gene TRBV25-1 combines with J gene TRBJ2-7, with TRBD1 identical over 10 bases. Germline loops: CDR1 MGHDK, CDR2 SYGVNS. The CDR3 extends over 15 amino acids. Trimming took 7 bases from V and 2 from J; bases not matched to a gene: 8.

The chain combines TRBV28 with TRBJ1-1; D remains unclear. From germline, CDR1 is MDHEN and CDR2 SYDVKM. V was clipped by 5 bases and J by 2 bases, with 9 bases between them. The CDR3 spans 13 residues. CDR3 in DNA: TGTGCCAGCAGTGCCGTAGGAAACACTGAAGCTTTCTTT. It encodes CASSAVGNTEAFF.

The chain couples TRBV6-5 to TRBJ2-3; D not resolved. In germline, CDR1 is MNHEY, CDR2 SVGAGI. CDR3 length: 12 residues. Trimming cost V 5 bases and J 6 bases, with 9 bases left between them. CDR3 sequence (DNA): TGTGCCAGCAGTAGTGGTTTGGATACGCAGTATTTT. Translation gives CASSSGLDTQYF.

This clonotype was found many times. The chain employs TRBV20-1 and TRBJ2-1, with D possibly TRBD2 on 5 matching bases. V lost 5 bases and J 0 bases, leaving 11 bases between the germline ends. The CDR3 consists of 14 residues. Germline V gene sequence: CDR1 DFQATT, CDR2 SNEGSKA (reference sequence). CDR3 nucleotides: TGCAGTGCTGGGAGCAGCGGCTCCTACAATGAGCAGTTCTTC. Residues: CSAGSSGSYNEQFF.

This clonotype has more than one count but fewer than ten. The V call is TRBV7-2, the J call TRBJ2-2, with D possibly TRBD2 on 5 matching bases. This CDR3 has 12 residues. Between the trimmed V and J ends, which lost 5 bases and 8 bases, there was a span of 9 bases. Germline values: CDR1 SGHTA, CDR2 FQGNSA. CDR3 sequence: CASSAGWGELFF. CDR3 nucleotide sequence: TGTGCCAGCAGCGCGGGTTGGGGGGAGCTGTTTTTT.

The V call is TRBV11-3, the J call TRBJ1-3, with 7 nucleotides matching TRBD1. This CDR3 spans 14 amino acids. Germline CDR1 and CDR2: SGHNT and YENEEA. Trimming removed 5 bases from V and 5 bases from J; junction bases left unmatched: 6. For the CDR3, the DNA is TGTGCCAGCAGCCGCTGGACAGGCAGAAACACCATATATTTT. It encodes CASSRWTGRNTIYF.

In its sample, this clonotype was seen a few times. The chain employs TRBV25-1 and TRBJ2-7, with 7 positions matching TRBD1. Germline-derived CDR1 and CDR2 are MGHDK and SYGVNS. The trim removed 3 bases at V and 1 base at J, leaving 3 bases unmatched. The CDR3 contains 14 residues. CDR3 region: CASSETGISYEQYF. CDR3 coding DNA: TGTGCCAGCAGTGAGACAGGGATATCCTACGAGCAGTACTTC.

The chain has TRBV6-1 and TRBJ2-5; 10 bases fit TRBD2. The CDR3 covers 14 residues. With V trimmed by 6 bases and J by 5 bases, 6 bases remained unmatched. Germline CDR1 reads MNHNS; CDR2 reads SASEGT. The CDR3 region is CASRGSGRDETQYF. The CDR3, as DNA: TGTGCCAGCAGGGGGAGCGGGAGGGACGAGACCCAGTACTTC.